Listed below are T cell receptor beta chains from one sample, sequenced in a study of tumor-infiltrating lymphocytes in primary liver carcinoma. MiXCR, applied by TCRdb to the multiplex PCR reads, yields one record per CDR3 protein. The sample includes about 66,000 distinct CDR3 sequences, 71% seen only once; the top ten take under 45%. Material: liver tumor tissue from sampling region 4. Receptors originate from a man aged 40-55 years with primary liver carcinoma and hepatitis B virus infection. CDR3s include the opening cysteine and the closing phenylalanine or tryptophan. D genes are given only for firm matches. The size of a clone is reported for some rows only, either as once, few or many, or as a class for expanded clones.

clone_size j_call d_call v_call cdr3_nt cdr3_aa
medium-sized TRBJ2-4 NA TRBV11-2 TGTGCCAGCAGCCCAACTGGGGCTTCCACGGTGGCCAAAAACATTCAGTACTTC CASSPTGASTVAKNIQYF
NA TRBJ2-1 TRBD2 TRBV4-1 TGCGCCAGTAGCCAACGGGGGCTAGCGGGAGGTTGCTCCTACAATGAGCAGTTCTTC CASSQRGLAGGCSYNEQFF
many TRBJ2-3 NA TRBV12-3/TRBV12-4 TGTGCCAGCAGCTTACGGGGTGGGGATACGCAGTATTTT CASSLRGGDTQYF
NA TRBJ2-1 NA TRBV6-6 TGTGCCAGCAGTGCCCCGCTGGGGGCGTTAGGATCCAATGAGCAGTTCTTC CASSAPLGALGSNEQFF
NA TRBJ2-7 NA TRBV4-1 TGCACCAGCAGCCCTAGCAGGATAGTGACCTCCGAGCAGTACTTC CTSSPSRIVTSEQYF
NA TRBJ2-5 TRBD2 TRBV6-5 TGTGCTAGCAGCGCGGGACTAGCGGGAACAGAGGCCCAGCACTTC CASSAGLAGTEAQHF
few TRBJ2-6 NA TRBV24-1 TGTGCCACCAGTGAGTCATTAGGGGGGGCCAACGTCCTGACTTTC CATSESLGGANVLTF
NA TRBJ2-7 TRBD2 TRBV7-9 TGTGCCAACGGCTTAGGGACGAGCGGGAACTCCTACGAGCAGTACTTC CANGLGTSGNSYEQYF
NA TRBJ2-2 NA TRBV11-2 TGTGTCAACAGCTTATTAGGGGTCAACACCGGGGAGCTGTTTTTT CVNSLLGVNTGELFF
NA TRBJ2-2 NA TRBV11-2 TGTACCAGCACCTTAGCATTAGGAGGGGCGGACACCGGGGAACTGTTTTTT CTSTLALGGADTGELFF
once TRBJ2-7 TRBD1 TRBV4-3 TGTGCCAGCAGCTTTCTCGGGGACAGTTCCTATGAGCAGTACTTC CASSFLGDSSYEQYF
NA TRBJ2-1 NA TRBV6-4 TGTGCCAGCGCTACTAGGGTAGAATCCCAGTCCTACAATGACCAGTTCTTC CASATRVESQSYNDQFF
NA TRBJ2-7 NA TRBV4-3 TGCGCCAGTAGCCATGATCGGGCTACCGGCTACGAGCAGTACTTC CASSHDRATGYEQYF
few TRBJ2-1 TRBD2 TRBV4-2 TGTGCCAGTAGCCAGTTCCGGGGGAGGGCTTCGGGTAATGAGCAGTCCTTC CASSQFRGRASGNEQSF
few TRBJ2-5 TRBD2 TRBV29-1 TGCAGCGTTCGGACTAGCGGGAGTTGGGCAGGGACCGAATACTTC CSVRTSGSWAGTEYF
many TRBJ2-1 TRBD2 TRBV11-2 TGTGCCAGCAGCAGGAGACTAGCGGGAGGGCCGGGGGATGAGCAGTTCTTC CASSRRLAGGPGDEQFF
many TRBJ2-1 TRBD2 TRBV12-3/TRBV12-4 TGTGCCAGCAAGGGACTAGCGGGGTACAATGAGCAGTTCTTC CASKGLAGYNEQFF
once TRBJ2-7 TRBD2 TRBV7-8 TGTGCCAGCACCTTAGCGGCGGGAGCAGGCTACGATCAGTACTTC CASTLAAGAGYDQYF
many TRBJ2-4 TRBD1 TRBV28 TGTGCCAGCAGTCGGGGACAGTCAACCAAAAACATTCAGTACTTC CASSRGQSTKNIQYF
many TRBJ2-1 NA TRBV6-2/TRBV6-3 TGTGCCAGCAGTTACTCCCCACGGCCCCTCAACCTTTATGAGCAGTTCTTC CASSYSPRPLNLYEQFF
many TRBJ2-2 NA TRBV5-1 TGCGCCAGCAGCCCCTGGACAGAGTTGACCGGGGAGCTGTTTTTT CASSPWTELTGELFF
once TRBJ1-1 NA TRBV11-2 TGTGCCAGCGGCCGAGGTAGGGCAGGGGTCTTCCCTGAGGCTTTCTTT CASGRGRAGVFPEAFF
NA TRBJ1-1 TRBD1 TRBV13 TGTGCCATCAGCTTAGCGACAGGGACTGAAACTTTCTTT CAISLATGTETFF
NA TRBJ1-5 NA TRBV6-2/TRBV6-3 TGTGCCAGCAGTTACTCCCCTTACAGGGATAGCAATCAGCCCCAGCATTTT CASSYSPYRDSNQPQHF
once TRBJ2-2 TRBD2 TRBV5-5 TGTGCCAGCAGCTTGGGACTAGCGGGAAAGTACATCGGGGAGCTGTTCTTT CASSLGLAGKYIGELFF
NA TRBJ2-2 NA TRBV6-4 TGTGCCAACAGTGACGGTCGCGGGGAGTTGTTTTTT CANSDGRGELFF
many TRBJ1-1 NA TRBV10-3 TGTGCCTCAGTCCCGTCCATGGGAACTGAAGCTTTCTTT CASVPSMGTEAFF
NA TRBJ2-1 NA TRBV11-3 TGTGCCGGCAGCTTAGGCGTCTCTAACAATGAGCAGTTCTTC CAGSLGVSNNEQFF